Listed here are 8 T cell receptor beta chains from one sample, sequenced in a study of regulatory T cells in long-lasting Graves disease. Time point given: persistent/refractory GD, antithyroid drugs over 5 years with positive TRAb. PBMC RNA was the source of the TCR library. According to the study, TCR beta libraries were built with iRepertoire HTBI primers and CDR3-region Arm-PCR. TCRdb reprocessed the multiplex PCR reads with MiXCR, giving one entry per CDR3 protein. The sample has around 400,000 distinct CDR3 sequences, roughly a quarter seen once. Source: peripheral blood mononuclear cells (PBMCs), taken when the disease was refractory, from a patient treated with antithyroid drugs. The receptors here all came from a female donor with Graves disease.

Only a few counts were recorded for this clonotype. The chain has TRBV11-2 and TRBJ1-1, with a tentative D call TRBD1 (5 bases). Germline-derived CDR1 and CDR2 are SGHAT and FQNNGV. Deletions cut 5 bases from V and 3 bases from J, with 10 bases between. CDR3 length: 13 amino acids. CDR3 in amino acids: CASSLKGHTEAFF. CDR3 nucleotide sequence: TGTGCCAGCAGCCTAAAGGGACACACTGAAGCTTTCTTT.

V usage is TRBV9 and J usage is TRBJ2-3; D is perhaps TRBD2 (6 bases). The CDR3 runs to 15 residues. Germline CDR1 and CDR2: SGDLS and YYNGEE. The V gene lost 1 base and the J gene lost 3 bases, with 12 bases spanning the gap. CDR3: CASSVRGRGTDTQYF. In nucleotides, the CDR3 is TGTGCCAGCAGCGTACGGGGGAGAGGGACAGATACGCAGTATTTT.

In nucleotides, the CDR3 is TGTGCCAGCAGCTTAGAGGGATCGGGCAATGAGCAGTTCTTC. Translation: CASSLEGSGNEQFF. J is TRBJ2-1 and V is TRBV7-9, with D unresolved. This CDR3 is built from 14 residues. The germline V gene encodes CDR1 SEHNR and CDR2 FQNEAQ (reference sequence). Trimming pared 1 base from V and 6 bases from J, leaving 10 bases between.

The chain is built from TRBV9 and TRBJ2-2; the D is unclear. Germline V lookup: CDR1 SGDLS, CDR2 YYNGEE. This CDR3 has 13 residues. Trimming removed 0 bases at V and 4 bases at J, with 4 bases between. The CDR3 here is CASSVAGTGELFF. The CDR3 nucleotides are TGTGCCAGCAGCGTAGCTGGCACCGGGGAGCTGTTTTTT.

V gene TRBV30 combines with J gene TRBJ2-7; 7 nucleotides agree with TRBD1. The CDR3 covers 14 residues. Germline assignment: CDR1 GTSNPN and CDR2 SVGIG (reference sequence). V was pared by 0 bases and J by 4 bases, with 6 bases of the junction left unmatched. The CDR3 here is CAWSVDRVSYEQYF. CDR3 in DNA: TGTGCCTGGAGTGTAGACAGGGTATCATACGAGCAGTACTTC.

This clonotype was detected many times. The chain uses TRBV27 and TRBJ1-5; D is perhaps TRBD1 (5 bases). CDR1 MNHEY and CDR2 SMNVEV come from the germline V gene (reference sequence). This CDR3 contains 14 residues. V lost 6 bases, J lost 7 bases, and 16 bases lay in between. CDR3 DNA: TGTGCCAGCAGCCTGAGCGGGGGTGGGCAGCCCCAGCATTTT. Translated: CASSLSGGGQPQHF.

Many counts were recorded for this clonotype. The V call is TRBV2, the J call TRBJ1-5; D may be TRBD1 (6 bases). CDR3 size: 13 residues. V lost 5 bases, J lost 4 bases, and 9 bases lay in between. The germline CDR1 and CDR2 sequences are SNHLY and FYNNEI. The DNA for the CDR3 is TGTGCCAGCAGTAACACAGGGAATCAGCCCCAGCATTTT. It specifies CASSNTGNQPQHF.

This clonotype appeared many times. This rearrangement joins TRBV2 to TRBJ2-7; weak D call: TRBD2 (5 bases). The CDR3 extends over 14 amino acids. V was cut by 2 bases and J by 7 bases, with 15 bases left in between. From germline, CDR1 is SNHLY and CDR2 FYNNEI. In DNA, the CDR3 is TGTGCCAGCAGTGAAATGGTCAGGAGGATTGAGCAGTACTTC. Its translation: CASSEMVRRIEQYF.